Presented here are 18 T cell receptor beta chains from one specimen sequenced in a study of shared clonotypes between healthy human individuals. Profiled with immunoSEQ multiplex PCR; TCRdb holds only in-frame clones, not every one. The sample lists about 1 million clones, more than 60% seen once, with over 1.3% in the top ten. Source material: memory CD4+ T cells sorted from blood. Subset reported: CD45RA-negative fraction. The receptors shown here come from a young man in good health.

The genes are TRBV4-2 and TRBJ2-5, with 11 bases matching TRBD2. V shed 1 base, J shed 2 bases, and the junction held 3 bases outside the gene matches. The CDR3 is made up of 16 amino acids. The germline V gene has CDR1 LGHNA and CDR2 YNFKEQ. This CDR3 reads CASSQALAGAQETQYF. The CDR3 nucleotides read TGTGCCAGCAGCCAAGCACTAGCGGGGGCACAAGAGACCCAGTACTTC.

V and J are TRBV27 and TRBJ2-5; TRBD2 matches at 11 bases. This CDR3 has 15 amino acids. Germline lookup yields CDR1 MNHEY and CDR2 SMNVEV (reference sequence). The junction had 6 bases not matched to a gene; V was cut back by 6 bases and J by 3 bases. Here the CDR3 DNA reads TGTGCCAGCAGCTCCCTGACTAGCGGGAAAGAGACCCAGTACTTC. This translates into CASSSLTSGKETQYF.

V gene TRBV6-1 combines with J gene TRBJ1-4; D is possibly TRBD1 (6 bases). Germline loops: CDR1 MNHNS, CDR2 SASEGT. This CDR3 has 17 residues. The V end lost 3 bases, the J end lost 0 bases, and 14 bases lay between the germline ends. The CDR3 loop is CASSEGGAGATNEKLFF. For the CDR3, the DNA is TGTGCCAGCAGTGAGGGGGGCGCGGGGGCAACTAATGAAAAACTGTTTTTT.

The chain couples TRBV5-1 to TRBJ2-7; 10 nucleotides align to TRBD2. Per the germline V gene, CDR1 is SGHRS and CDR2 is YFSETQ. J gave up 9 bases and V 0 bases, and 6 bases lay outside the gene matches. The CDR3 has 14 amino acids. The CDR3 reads CASSLGLAGIGQYF. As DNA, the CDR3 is TGCGCCAGCAGCTTGGGACTAGCGGGCATAGGGCAGTACTTC.

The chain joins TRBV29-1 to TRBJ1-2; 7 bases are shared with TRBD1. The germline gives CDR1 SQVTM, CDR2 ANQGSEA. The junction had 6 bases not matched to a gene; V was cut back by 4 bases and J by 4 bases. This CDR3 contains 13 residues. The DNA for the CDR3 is TGCAGCGTTGGGGCAGGGGGTACCTATGGCTACACCTTC. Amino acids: CSVGAGGTYGYTF.

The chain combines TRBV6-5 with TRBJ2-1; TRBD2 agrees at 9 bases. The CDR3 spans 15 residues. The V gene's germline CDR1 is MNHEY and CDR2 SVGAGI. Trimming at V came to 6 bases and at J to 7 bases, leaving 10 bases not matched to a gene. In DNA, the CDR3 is TGTGCCAGCAGGAGGGCGGGAGGGGAGAGAAATGAGCAGTTCTTC. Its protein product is CASRRAGGERNEQFF.

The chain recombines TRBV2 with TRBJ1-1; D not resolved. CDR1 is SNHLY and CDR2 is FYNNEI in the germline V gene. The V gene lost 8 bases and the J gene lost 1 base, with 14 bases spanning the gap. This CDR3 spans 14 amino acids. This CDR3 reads CASGRGRTNTEAFF. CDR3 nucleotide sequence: TGTGCCAGCGGAAGAGGACGGACGAACACTGAAGCTTTCTTT.

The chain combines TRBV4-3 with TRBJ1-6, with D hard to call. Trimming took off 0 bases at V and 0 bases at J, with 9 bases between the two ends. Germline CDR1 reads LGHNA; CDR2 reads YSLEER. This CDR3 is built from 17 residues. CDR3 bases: TGCGCCAGCAGCCAAGAGGACGGGGTCTCCTATAATTCACCCCTCCACTTT. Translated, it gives CASSQEDGVSYNSPLHF.

CDR3 residues: CASSIGQGTDTQYF. DNA for the CDR3: TGTGCCAGCAGTATAGGACAGGGAACGGATACGCAGTATTTT. V gene TRBV6-1 combines with J gene TRBJ2-3, with 8 bases identical to TRBD1. The trim removed 5 bases at V and 6 bases at J, leaving 7 bases unmatched. Germline assignment: CDR1 MNHNS and CDR2 SASEGT. CDR3 size: 14 residues.

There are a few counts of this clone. The CDR3 region is CASKQGWMRGNQPQHF. The CDR3 DNA reads TGTGCCAGCAAGCAGGGATGGATGCGGGGCAATCAGCCCCAGCATTTT. This sequence joins TRBV2 and TRBJ1-5, with D perhaps TRBD1 (5 bases). From germline, CDR1 is SNHLY and CDR2 FYNNEI. The CDR3 is 16 residues long. V lost 7 bases, J lost 2 bases, and 18 bases lay in between.

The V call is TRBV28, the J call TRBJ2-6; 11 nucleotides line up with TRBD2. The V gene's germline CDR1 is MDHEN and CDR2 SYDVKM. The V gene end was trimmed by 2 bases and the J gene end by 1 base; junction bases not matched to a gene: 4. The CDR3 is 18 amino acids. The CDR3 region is CASSLLAGGRSGANVLTF. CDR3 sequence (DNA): TGTGCCAGCAGTTTACTAGCGGGGGGCCGGTCTGGGGCCAACGTCCTGACTTTC.

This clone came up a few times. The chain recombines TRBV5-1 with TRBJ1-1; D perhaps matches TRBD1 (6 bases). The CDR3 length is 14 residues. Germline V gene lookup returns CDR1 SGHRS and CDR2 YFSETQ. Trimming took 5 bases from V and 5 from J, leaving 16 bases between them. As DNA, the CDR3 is TGCGCCAGCAGACAGGGTTCCCCGGGGACTGAAGCTTTCTTT. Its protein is CASRQGSPGTEAFF.

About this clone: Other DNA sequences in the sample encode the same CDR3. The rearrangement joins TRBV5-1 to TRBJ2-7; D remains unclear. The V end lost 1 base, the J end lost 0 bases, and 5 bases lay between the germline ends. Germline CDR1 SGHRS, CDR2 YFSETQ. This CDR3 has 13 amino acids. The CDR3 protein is CASSLTSSYEQYF. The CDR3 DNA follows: TGCGCCAGCAGCTTGACCAGCTCCTACGAGCAGTACTTC.

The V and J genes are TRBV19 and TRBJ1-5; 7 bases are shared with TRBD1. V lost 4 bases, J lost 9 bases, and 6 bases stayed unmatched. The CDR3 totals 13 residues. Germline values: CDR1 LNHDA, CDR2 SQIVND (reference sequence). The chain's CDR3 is CASSRTAGGPQHF. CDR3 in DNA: TGTGCCAGTAGTAGGACAGCAGGGGGGCCCCAGCATTTT.

The CDR3 here is CASSPELVSTGELFF. The DNA of the CDR3 is TGCGCCAGCAGCCCCGAACTAGTCTCCACCGGGGAGCTGTTTTTT. This chain joins TRBV4-1 and TRBJ2-2; TRBD2 is a possible D gene (5 bases). The CDR3 extends over 15 amino acids. CDR1 is MGHRA, CDR2 YSYEKL, per germline. Trimming took 4 bases from V and 4 from J, leaving 13 bases between them.

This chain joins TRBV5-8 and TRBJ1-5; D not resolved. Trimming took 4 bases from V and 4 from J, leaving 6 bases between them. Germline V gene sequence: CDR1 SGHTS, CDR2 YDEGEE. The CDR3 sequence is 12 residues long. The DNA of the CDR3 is TGTGCCAGCAGCCTAACGAATCAGCCCCAGCATTTT. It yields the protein CASSLTNQPQHF.

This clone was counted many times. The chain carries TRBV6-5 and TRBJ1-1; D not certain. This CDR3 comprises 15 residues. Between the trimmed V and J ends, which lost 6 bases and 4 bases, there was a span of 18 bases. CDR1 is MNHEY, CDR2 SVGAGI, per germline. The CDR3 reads CASSPKTGLSTEAFF. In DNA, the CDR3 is TGTGCCAGCAGCCCAAAAACTGGGTTGAGCACTGAAGCTTTCTTT.

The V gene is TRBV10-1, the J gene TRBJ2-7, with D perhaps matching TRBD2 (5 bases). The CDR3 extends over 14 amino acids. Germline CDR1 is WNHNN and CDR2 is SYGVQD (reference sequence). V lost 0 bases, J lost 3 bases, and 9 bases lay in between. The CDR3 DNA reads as TGCGCCAGCAGTGAGTCCCTAGCTGGCTACGAGCAGTACTTC. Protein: CASSESLAGYEQYF.